This is a list of T cell receptor beta chains from one sample in a study of T cell responses to AZD1222 COVID-19 vaccine. The repertoire was sequenced with immunoSEQ multiplex PCR; TCRdb's copy has only in-frame clones and lacks some. Of around 190,000 clones in the sample, 70% to 90% are singletons; the top ten hold approximately 0.5%. The sample here was peripheral blood, taken on day 0 of AZD1222 vaccination. The receptors stem from an adult in good health. The CDR3 runs from the conserved cysteine through the conserved F or W. The D gene is left open where the match is weak. Expanded clones are given a class, and other clones once, few, many or no size at all.

TRBJ2-1	.	.	TRBV5-1	CASNPDGASYNEQFF	TGCGCCAGCAACCCGGACGGGGCCTCCTACAATGAGCAGTTCTTC
TRBJ1-1	few	TRBD1	TRBV9	CASSVGQFTEAFF	TGTGCCAGCAGCGTGGGACAGTTCACTGAAGCTTTCTTT
TRBJ2-7	.	.	TRBV18	CASSSNSEFEQYF	TGTGCCAGCTCATCCAATAGCGAATTCGAGCAGTACTTC
TRBJ2-7	once	TRBD2	TRBV6-2/TRBV6-3	CASSYRAGLPLSYEQYF	TGTGCCAGCAGTTACAGGGCGGGACTACCCCTTTCCTACGAGCAGTACTTC
TRBJ2-7	few	.	TRBV6-5	CASRRAVGSSYEQYF	TGTGCCAGCCGGAGGGCGGTGGGCAGTTCCTACGAGCAGTACTTC
TRBJ1-3	few	.	TRBV5-1	CASSPAGGNTIYF	TGCGCCAGCAGCCCTGCTGGGGGAAACACCATATATTTT
TRBJ1-1	.	.	TRBV19	CASSSSPNTEAFF	TGTGCCAGTAGTAGTTCACCGAACACTGAAGCTTTCTTT
TRBJ2-5	once	.	TRBV7-2	CASSLSWGQETQYF	TGTGCCAGCAGCTTAAGCTGGGGCCAAGAGACCCAGTACTTC
TRBJ1-5	.	.	TRBV27	CASSEGINQPQHF	TGTGCCAGCAGTGAAGGGATCAATCAGCCCCAGCATTTT
TRBJ2-7	.	.	TRBV6-6	CASGVRGTSYEQYF	TGTGCCAGCGGGGTGAGGGGGACCTCCTACGAGCAGTACTTC
TRBJ2-7	.	.	TRBV29-1	CSVAYSRYEQYF	TGCAGCGTTGCTTATTCCCGCTACGAGCAGTACTTC
TRBJ2-1	.	.	TRBV12-2	CASRLANYNEQFF	TGTGCAAGTCGCTTAGCGAACTACAATGAGCAGTTCTTC
TRBJ2-7	.	TRBD1	TRBV28	CASSEFQGARSYEQYF	TGTGCCAGCAGTGAATTTCAGGGGGCTAGGTCCTACGAGCAGTACTTC
TRBJ1-5	.	.	TRBV19	CASSTLWANGNQPQHF	TGTGCCAGTAGTACCCTCTGGGCCAACGGGAATCAGCCCCAGCATTTT
TRBJ2-2	.	.	TRBV29-1	CSAKIDRYTGELFF	TGCAGCGCCAAAATCGACAGATACACCGGGGAGCTGTTTTTT
TRBJ2-6	.	.	TRBV27	CASSFRGSGANVLTF	TGTGCCAGCAGTTTTCGAGGGTCTGGGGCCAACGTCCTGACTTTC
TRBJ1-1	.	.	TRBV19	CASKMSQNTEAFF	TGTGCCAGTAAAATGAGCCAGAACACTGAAGCTTTCTTT
TRBJ1-2	once	.	TRBV15	CATSLRTDYGYTF	TGTGCCACCAGCTTACGGACTGACTATGGCTACACCTTC